Below, 7 T cell receptor beta chains from the same sample are listed, as sequenced in a study of OX40 agonist ivuxolimab in advanced cancers. Sequencing used immunoSEQ multiplex PCR; TCRdb keeps in-frame clones, though not all of them. The sample consists of tens of thousands of clones, 90% to 95% of them appearing once. The input for sequencing was CD4+ or CD8+ T cells sorted from blood, taken in a trial of the OX40 agonist ivuxolimab. The receptors shown here come from an adult with an advanced solid tumor such as melanoma, head and neck, liver or kidney cancer.

Here the CDR3 reads CASSIWGPGANTIYF. For the CDR3, the DNA is TGTGCCAGTAGTATCTGGGGGCCCGGGGCAAACACCATATATTTT. This sequence joins TRBV19 and TRBJ1-3; the D gene is possibly TRBD1 (6 bases). Germline lookup yields CDR1 LNHDA and CDR2 SQIVND (reference sequence). The CDR3 length is 15 residues. The V gene lost 3 bases and the J gene lost 6 bases, with 15 bases spanning the gap.

The CDR3 spells CATTWGRGGGYTF. CDR3 sequence (DNA): TGCGCCACCACCTGGGGCAGGGGAGGAGGCTACACCTTC. The gene calls are TRBV4-1 and TRBJ1-2; possible D gene TRBD1, 6 bases. Trimming removed 10 bases at V and 8 bases at J, with 20 bases between. This CDR3 comprises 13 residues. The germline gives CDR1 MGHRA, CDR2 YSYEKL.

CDR3 in DNA: TGCAGCGCCGTCGGGACAGAGAACAATGAGCAGTTCTTC. Translated: CSAVGTENNEQFF. The chain carries TRBV29-1 and TRBJ2-1; 7 nucleotides agree with TRBD1. Germline V gives CDR1 SQVTM, CDR2 ANQGSEA. V was pared by 7 bases and J by 5 bases, with 8 bases of the junction left unmatched. This CDR3 contains 13 residues.

This sequence joins TRBV7-8 and TRBJ2-5; tentatively, D is TRBD1 (5 bases). Germline V gives CDR1 SGHVS, CDR2 FQNEAQ. V gave up 2 bases and J gave up 1 base, with 14 bases separating them. The CDR3 extends over 16 amino acids. The CDR3 DNA reads TGTGCCAGCAGCTTACTGGGGCGCAGGGCCCAAGAGACCCAGTACTTC. This translates into CASSLLGRRAQETQYF.

The chain recombines TRBV14 with TRBJ2-7; TRBD2 matches 11 bases. V dropped 1 base and J dropped 2; count of bases not matched to a gene: 7. The CDR3 totals 17 residues. Germline V gene sequence: CDR1 SGHDN, CDR2 FVKESK. CDR3 loop: CASSQAQGGLAAYEQYF. CDR3 in DNA: TGTGCCAGCAGCCAAGCTCAAGGGGGACTAGCGGCCTACGAGCAGTACTTC.

This chain links TRBV4-1 with TRBJ1-2; a possible D gene is TRBD1 (6 bases). V shed 4 bases and J shed 4 bases, with 10 bases lying between them. The CDR3 length is 13 residues. Germline V CDR1 and CDR2: MGHRA, YSYEKL. As DNA, the CDR3 is TGCGCCAGCAGCCTAAGAGGGGGCTATGGCTACACCTTC. It codes for CASSLRGGYGYTF.

V is TRBV28 and J is TRBJ2-7; TRBD1 agrees at 11 bases. Germline V gene data show CDR1 as MDHEN and CDR2 as SYDVKM. Germline trimming cut 5 bases from V and 5 bases from J; bases unmatched to any gene: 5. The CDR3 consists of 14 residues. The CDR3 DNA follows: TGTGCCAGCAGTAGGACAGGGGGCATCCACGAGCAGTACTTC. It encodes CASSRTGGIHEQYF.